This T cell receptor (beta chain) is from a study of cytomegalovirus exposure and HLA in healthy donors (dated by TCRdb to the late 2010s). Looking at the study overall: The 500 to 800 repertoires of the first cohort and the 95 to 150 validation repertoires were produced on the same platform, according to a later analysis. The study was designed to test whether signatures of past pathogen exposure could be identified by cataloging public T cell receptors. Along with the 666-subject first cohort, a separate validation cohort of over 90 different subjects was used. The study combined high-throughput TCR immunosequencing, statistical association of individual TCRs with disease status, and machine learning to predict cytomegalovirus infection status. On the study overall, not on this receptor specifically: According to the authors, the approach could potentially be generalized to other disease states and immunological phenotypes. The classifier was reported to diagnose cytomegalovirus status with high specificity and sensitivity in both the original and validation cohorts. The study gave a list of 150 to 200 TCR beta chains associated with cytomegalovirus. In a later analysis, TCRs clustered in the first cohort were found to also tend to co-occur in the approximately 120 validation repertoires, with 94% of cluster scores above 0. A later analysis lacked HLA typing for the validation cohort, so it scored co-occurrence in that cohort across all 130 or so repertoires. While some public TCRs were present in many individuals, most TCR sequences turned up only very rarely across donors. A few of the identified cytomegalovirus-associated TCR beta chains were confirmed in vitro to be specific for cytomegalovirus antigens.

The donors were included in the validation cohort of some 120 subjects, a group kept apart from the approximately 650-subject first cohort. The CDR3 runs 12 residues from the cysteine to the phenylalanine. CDR3 DNA is the only sequence kept; it has 36 bases, read in frame from the first base. Deletion took 1 base off V and 6 bases off J, with a span of 4 bases between the germline ends. CDR1 and CDR2 are drawn from the germline V gene: SGHVS, FQNEAQ. Turning to this clone: The clone's antigen remains unknown. No much larger clone exists at a distance of one base, and base qualities are not known.

Library prep was done by the immunoSEQ multiplex PCR assay. In the authors' own workflow: A statistical classification framework was developed to diagnose cytomegalovirus status using the catalog of TCR beta chain sequences. TCRdb stores this immuneACCESS table with in-frame sequences only. Part of the clones is absent; in the studies checked, under half of the shortfall reflects unresolved V genes, and no reason is known for the rest. Clonal size and the V and J genes are those of that table, whereas D and trimming came from the DNA. Here the sample has fewer than 250,000 clones; approximately 88% occur a single time. The top ten clones comprise over 13% of the sample.

The sequence was collected from a woman aged 25 to 39 in good health and CMV-seropositive. Recombination linked TRBV7-8 to TRBJ1-5; confidence is insufficient to name the D gene. Sequencing was performed on PBMCs. The CDR3 protein is CASSLDSQPQHF. The bases read TGTGCCAGCAGCTTAGATAGTCAGCCCCAGCATTTT.